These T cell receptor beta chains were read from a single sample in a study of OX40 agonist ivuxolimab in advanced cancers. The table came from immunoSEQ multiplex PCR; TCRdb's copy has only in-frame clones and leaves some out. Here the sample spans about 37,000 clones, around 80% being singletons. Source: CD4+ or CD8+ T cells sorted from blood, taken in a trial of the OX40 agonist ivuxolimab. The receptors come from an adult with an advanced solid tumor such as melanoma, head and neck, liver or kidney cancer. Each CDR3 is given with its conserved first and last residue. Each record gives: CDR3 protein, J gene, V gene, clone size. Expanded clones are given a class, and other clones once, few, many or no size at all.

CDR3: CASSPTHGTDQETQYF
J: TRBJ2-5
V: TRBV5-5
size: NA

CDR3: CASSREASIYEQYF
J: TRBJ2-7
V: TRBV5-1
size: NA

CDR3: CAITYIPGQGTTNEKLFF
J: TRBJ1-4
V: TRBV10-1
size: NA

CDR3: CASSLRPGTAYTDTQYF
J: TRBJ2-3
V: TRBV5-4
size: NA

CDR3: CASSLVRLAGGPGELFF
J: TRBJ2-2
V: TRBV27
size: NA

CDR3: CAWSMDRENEKLFF
J: TRBJ1-4
V: TRBV30
size: once

CDR3: CASSLALQGGPQETQYF
J: TRBJ2-5
V: TRBV5-1
size: NA

CDR3: CASNYQLDYNSPLHF
J: TRBJ1-6
V: TRBV5-5
size: NA

CDR3: CASSQETEPADTQYF
J: TRBJ2-3
V: TRBV4-3
size: few

CDR3: CASRAAGLGETQYF
J: TRBJ2-5
V: TRBV19
size: NA

CDR3: CASSFLVDNEQFF
J: TRBJ2-1
V: TRBV27
size: NA

CDR3: CASSYAGAPETQYF
J: TRBJ2-5
V: TRBV6-5
size: NA

CDR3: CASSPTTSRSTNEQFF
J: TRBJ2-1
V: TRBV11-1
size: few

CDR3: CASSQDPGLNTGELFF
J: TRBJ2-2
V: TRBV4-3
size: once

CDR3: CASRAGRYTGSYEQYF
J: TRBJ2-7
V: TRBV28
size: NA

CDR3: CASSLFSGQGISGANVLTF
J: TRBJ2-6
V: TRBV7-6
size: NA

CDR3: CASSPDPGQGKNIQYF
J: TRBJ2-4
V: TRBV4-2
size: NA

CDR3: CATGRDRFSTNEKLFF
J: TRBJ1-4
V: TRBV10-3
size: many

CDR3: CASGFTTGNTIYF
J: TRBJ1-3
V: TRBV12-5
size: NA

CDR3: CAWTGTSEYEQYF
J: TRBJ2-7
V: TRBV30
size: few

CDR3: CASSPPVQGADTQYF
J: TRBJ2-3
V: TRBV18
size: NA

CDR3: CASSPGTGDEQYF
J: TRBJ2-7
V: TRBV18
size: NA

CDR3: CASHSRLAGGGWAYNEQFF
J: TRBJ2-1
V: TRBV28
size: NA

CDR3: CASSTYDSGGMPHEQFF
J: TRBJ2-1
V: TRBV9
size: NA

CDR3: CASSPENTGELFF
J: TRBJ2-2
V: TRBV4-1
size: NA

CDR3: CATSRDFGGETQYF
J: TRBJ2-5
V: TRBV15
size: NA

CDR3: CSVEETIRELYTF
J: TRBJ1-2
V: TRBV29-1
size: NA

CDR3: CASSLVALMNTEAFF
J: TRBJ1-1
V: TRBV7-2
size: NA

CDR3: CASSEEFETSGLKNIQYF
J: TRBJ2-4
V: TRBV6-1
size: NA